A single sample gave rise to the 22 T cell receptor beta chains below, sequenced in a study of cytomegalovirus exposure and HLA in healthy donors. This PCR relied on a set of 60 Vbeta primers and 13 Jbeta primers. Produced via immunoSEQ multiplex PCR; TCRdb's table is partial and in-frame only. This sample's table has around 200,000 clones. Specimen: PBMCs. These receptors were obtained from a woman aged 30 to 39 in good health and CMV-seropositive.

This sequence joins TRBV28 and TRBJ1-2, with 11 nucleotides matching TRBD1. The germline gives CDR1 MDHEN, CDR2 SYDVKM. There are 17 residues in the CDR3. Trimming took 3 bases from V and 3 from J; bases not matched to a gene: 9. CDR3 protein: CASSFDGQGAGYYGYTF. CDR3 sequence (DNA): TGTGCCAGCAGTTTTGATGGACAGGGGGCGGGGTACTATGGCTACACCTTC.

The chain recombines TRBV27 with TRBJ2-2, with 9 nucleotides matching TRBD1. The CDR3 sequence is 15 residues long. Germline trimming cut 5 bases from V and 6 bases from J; bases unmatched to any gene: 7. CDR1 is MNHEY and CDR2 is SMNVEV in the germline V gene (reference sequence). CDR3 bases: TGTGCCAGCAGTGACCGGGACAGGGAAGCCGGGGAGCTGTTTTTT. Residues: CASSDRDREAGELFF.

V gene TRBV2 combines with J gene TRBJ2-7; no reliable D call. V was shortened by 7 bases and J by 5 bases, with 18 bases between the two germline ends. Looked up from germline, CDR1 is SNHLY and CDR2 is FYNNEI. CDR3 length: 14 amino acids. CDR3 in amino acids: CASTVGLSPHEQYF. DNA for the CDR3: TGTGCCAGCACGGTGGGCCTAAGCCCCCACGAGCAGTACTTC.

The chain joins TRBV6-6 to TRBJ1-2; D is unresolved. This CDR3 has 15 residues. V lost 3 bases and J lost 2, with 13 bases in between. Germline loops: CDR1 MNHNY, CDR2 SVGAGI (reference sequence). The CDR3 nucleotides read TGTGCCAGCAGTTATTCCGGCGGCGCGAACTATGGCTACACCTTC. This codes for CASSYSGGANYGYTF.

The chain joins TRBV6-5 to TRBJ2-2, with TRBD1 as a possible D gene (5 bases). The CDR3 runs 13 residues. CDR1 MNHEY and CDR2 SVGAGI come from the germline V gene. The V end was cut by 5 bases, the J end by 5 bases, with 9 bases between. CDR3 DNA: TGTGCCAGCAGTCCCAGGGTAACCGGGGAGCTGTTTTTT. Its protein is CASSPRVTGELFF.

The chain couples TRBV7-8 to TRBJ2-1; 8 bases align to TRBD2. Germline assignment: CDR1 SGHVS and CDR2 FQNEAQ. The trim removed 4 bases at V and 5 bases at J, leaving 10 bases unmatched. There are 16 residues in the CDR3. Here the CDR3 reads CASSSPLGRGDNEQFF. CDR3 in DNA: TGTGCCAGCAGCTCCCCTCTTGGGCGGGGGGACAATGAGCAGTTCTTC.

The chain is built from TRBV10-1 and TRBJ2-3, with D maybe TRBD2 (5 bases). The CDR3 contains 15 residues. Trimming removed 3 bases from V and 1 base from J, with 11 bases in between. Germline V gene lookup returns CDR1 WNHNN and CDR2 SYGVQD (reference sequence). CDR3 coding DNA: TGCGCCAGCAGTGAAGAACTAGACCGCACAGATACGCAGTATTTT. Its protein is CASSEELDRTDTQYF.

For the CDR3, the DNA is TGTGCCATTGGACAGATGAGCTCCTACGAGCAGTACTTC. As protein: CAIGQMSSYEQYF. The rearrangement links TRBV10-3 to TRBJ2-7; a possible D gene is TRBD1 (6 bases). The length of the CDR3 is 13 residues. Germline V gene sequence: CDR1 ENHRY, CDR2 SYGVKD. V lost 9 bases to trimming and J lost 0 bases, with 12 bases between them.

This chain joins TRBV2 and TRBJ1-1; D is ambiguous. V lost 3 bases and J 4 bases, leaving 15 bases between the germline ends. Germline loops: CDR1 SNHLY, CDR2 FYNNEI. CDR3 length: 15 residues. The CDR3 reads CASSEILRMSTEAFF. In DNA, the CDR3 is TGTGCCAGCAGTGAGATACTCAGGATGAGCACTGAAGCTTTCTTT.

The rearrangement uses TRBV6-6 and TRBJ1-5; D is possibly TRBD1 (6 bases). Germline V gives CDR1 MNHNY, CDR2 SVGAGI (reference sequence). Trimming stripped 7 bases from V and 6 bases from J, with 16 bases between. This CDR3 comprises 14 residues. Here the CDR3 DNA reads TGTGCCAGCATTATTACGAGGGGGAGTCAGCCCCAGCATTTT. Translating it yields CASIITRGSQPQHF.

The J gene is TRBJ2-3, the V gene TRBV2; D remains unclear. CDR1 is SNHLY and CDR2 is FYNNEI in the germline V gene. Trimming pared 2 bases from V and 3 bases from J, leaving 3 bases between. CDR3 length: 12 residues. CDR3 nucleotides: TGTGCCAGCAGTGAACTTACAGATACGCAGTATTTT. Translation gives CASSELTDTQYF.

The rearrangement links TRBV29-1 to TRBJ2-7; 7 nucleotides line up with TRBD1. This CDR3 has 13 residues. Germline loops: CDR1 SQVTM, CDR2 ANQGSEA. Trimming cost V 5 bases and J 2 bases; bases outside gene matches: 6. The CDR3, as DNA: TGCAGCGTTCGATGGGACAGAGCCTACGAGCAGTACTTC. It encodes CSVRWDRAYEQYF.

In DNA, the CDR3 is TGCGCCAGCAGCGCACACTCACCTCGGGACAGGGGGCGGAAAGATACGCAGTATTTT. This sequence encodes CASSAHSPRDRGRKDTQYF. This chain joins TRBV5-1 and TRBJ2-3, with 12 nucleotides matching TRBD1. After removal of 4 bases from V and 5 bases from J, the junction contained 17 bases not matched to a gene. This CDR3 has 19 amino acids. Germline CDR1 SGHRS, CDR2 YFSETQ.

The DNA of the CDR3 is TGTGCCAGTCATCCAGGACTAGCGGAGACGGGTGAGCAGTTCTTC. This encodes CASHPGLAETGEQFF. The V call is TRBV19, the J call TRBJ2-1; 10 bases are shared with TRBD2. This CDR3 has 15 amino acids. Per the germline V gene, CDR1 is LNHDA and CDR2 is SQIVND (reference sequence). V was clipped by 8 bases and J by 9 bases; unmatched bases: 13.

As concerns this clone: The same CDR3 can be traced to other DNA sequences in this sample. The chain combines TRBV5-4 with TRBJ2-7; the D gene is possibly TRBD2 (5 bases). The V and J ends lost 4 bases and 6 bases respectively, with 20 bases between them. From germline, CDR1 is SGHNT and CDR2 YYREEE (reference sequence). CDR3 length: 15 amino acids. This chain's CDR3 is CASSPWTGSHREQYF. The DNA for the CDR3 is TGTGCCAGCAGCCCATGGACGGGAAGTCATCGCGAGCAGTACTTC.

The J gene is TRBJ1-2, the V gene TRBV19, with a tentative D call TRBD1 (6 bases). V was clipped by 5 bases and J by 2 bases, with 12 bases between them. Germline loops: CDR1 LNHDA, CDR2 SQIVND (reference sequence). The CDR3 length is 14 residues. Written as DNA, the CDR3 is TGTGCCAGTAGTTTCCAACAGGGCAACTATGGCTACACCTTC. As protein: CASSFQQGNYGYTF.

The rearrangement joins TRBV30 to TRBJ2-7, with D possibly being TRBD2 (5 bases). CDR1 and CDR2 from the germline V gene are GTSNPN and SVGIG (reference sequence). The CDR3 totals 13 residues. The V and J ends lost 3 bases and 3 bases respectively, with 12 bases between them. CDR3: CAWRNSGGYEQYF. As DNA, the CDR3 is TGTGCCTGGAGAAACAGCGGAGGCTACGAGCAGTACTTC.

The chain links TRBV5-1 to TRBJ1-6; D not certain. Trimming removed 3 bases from V and 6 bases from J, with 13 bases in between. Germline CDR1 SGHRS, CDR2 YFSETQ. The CDR3 sequence is 15 residues long. CDR3 in amino acids: CASSSREGTNSPLHF. Written as DNA, the CDR3 is TGCGCCAGCAGCTCTCGGGAGGGAACTAATTCACCCCTCCACTTT. The entire variable domain, with the rest obtained from reference TRBV5-1 and TRBJ1-6, is as follows: KAGVTQTPRYLIKTRGQQVTLSCSPISGHRSVSWYQQTPGQGLQFLFEYFSETQRNKGNFPGRFSGRQFSNSRSEMNVSTLELGDSALYLCASSSREGTNSPLHFGNGTRLTVT.

V usage is TRBV29-1 and J usage is TRBJ1-2, with D maybe TRBD1 (6 bases). This CDR3 has 15 residues. Trimming stripped 0 bases from V and 8 bases from J, with 19 bases between. Germline V gene data show CDR1 as SQVTM and CDR2 as ANQGSEA. CDR3 protein: CSVEDQTTGGLGYTF. CDR3 nucleotides: TGCAGCGTTGAAGACCAGACTACCGGGGGGCTGGGCTACACCTTC.

The chain combines TRBV5-1 with TRBJ2-1, with a possible D match to TRBD1 (5 bases). The CDR3 has 14 amino acids. Trimming removed 2 bases at V and 4 bases at J, with 10 bases between. Germline V lookup: CDR1 SGHRS, CDR2 YFSETQ. The CDR3 loop is CASSFTGPYNEQFF. DNA of the CDR3: TGCGCCAGCAGCTTTACAGGACCGTACAATGAGCAGTTCTTC.

The CDR3 sequence: CASSPSDRGWTGELFF. DNA of the CDR3: TGTGCCAGCAGCCCATCGGACAGGGGGTGGACCGGGGAGCTGTTTTTT. The rearrangement joins TRBV11-3 to TRBJ2-2; 10 bases match TRBD1. Germline CDR1 is SGHNT and CDR2 is YENEEA. Unmatched junction bases numbered 8, after V lost 5 bases and J lost 5 bases. This CDR3 is built from 16 residues.

V is TRBV28 and J is TRBJ1-3, with TRBD1 as a possible D gene (6 bases). The length of the CDR3 is 15 residues. CDR1 and CDR2 (germline): MDHEN, SYDVKM. Trimming cost V 2 bases and J 4 bases, with 12 bases left between them. In DNA, the CDR3 is TGTGCCAGCAGTTTAACAGGGACTAGAGGAAACACCATATATTTT. This encodes CASSLTGTRGNTIYF.